A selection of T cell receptor beta chains follows, all from one sample in a study of early T cells in non-severe SARS-CoV-2 infection. Using its own MiXCR run on the 5' RACE reads, TCRdb lists one record per CDR3 protein. The data show roughly 50,000 distinct CDR3 sequences, roughly 5.9% seen once. The sequenced sample was whole blood. Source of these receptors: an adult who was a healthcare worker with PCR-confirmed SARS-CoV-2 infection or an uninfected control (not recorded which). Both conserved end residues are part of each CDR3.

V gene: TRBV20-1
CDR3 protein: CSARDFAGQGKNEQFF

V gene: TRBV7-9
CDR3 protein: CASSLVAASYEQYF

V gene: TRBV20-1
CDR3 protein: CSARTGQETQYF

V gene: TRBV7-9
CDR3 protein: CASSLFAGGGDEQYF

V gene: TRBV10-3
CDR3 protein: CAIRPGQPNTEAFF

V gene: TRBV30
CDR3 protein: CATPQRSGANVLTF

V gene: TRBV9
CDR3 protein: CASSPTGTGGLGANVLTF

V gene: TRBV6-5
CDR3 protein: CASSHKTGLRGYGYTF

V gene: TRBV5-1
CDR3 protein: CASSAGPQAGELFF

V gene: TRBV5-1
CDR3 protein: CASSFEQGRTGELFF

V gene: TRBV7-6
CDR3 protein: CASSLAPGSTGELFF

V gene: TRBV23-1
CDR3 protein: CASSRRNRDSSYEQYF

V gene: TRBV6-5
CDR3 protein: CASTQPGTYVKYF

V gene: TRBV5-1
CDR3 protein: CASSLTEVNTEAFF

V gene: TRBV5-1
CDR3 protein: CASSEQGHEQFF

V gene: TRBV29-1
CDR3 protein: CSVAEGSGYTF

V gene: TRBV19
CDR3 protein: CASSPGQVSYEQYF

V gene: TRBV7-6
CDR3 protein: CASSYGRSYEQYF

V gene: TRBV7-9
CDR3 protein: CASSLTRGEETQYF

V gene: TRBV6-6
CDR3 protein: CASSYYQRAEEKLFF

V gene: TRBV6-1
CDR3 protein: CASSGGVPYEQYF

V gene: TRBV5-4
CDR3 protein: CASSLDSVRYNEQFF